The 11 T cell receptor beta chains in this list originate from one sample, sequenced in a study of cytotoxic CD8 clonotypes in ibrutinib-treated CLL (dated by TCRdb to the early 2020s). The method behind the library was the immunoSEQ multiplex PCR assay. TCRdb limited this immuneACCESS table to in-frame rearrangements with V and J called. A share of clones is missing; checked studies link under half to unresolved V genes, and the rest is unexplained. This sample is represented by hundreds of thousands of clones; about 80% of them were singletons. 6.5% to 8.5% of the sample goes to the ten largest clones. Source: PBMCs, taken before ibrutinib treatment. Receptor source: a human donor with chronic lymphocytic leukemia.

This rearrangement joins TRBV10-2 to TRBJ1-1; D ambiguous. Deletions cut 6 bases from V and 5 bases from J, with 10 bases between. There are 12 residues in the CDR3. Germline loops: CDR1 WSHSY, CDR2 SAAADI. The CDR3 spells CASSQTGTEAFF. In DNA form, the CDR3 reads TGCGCCAGCAGCCAAACCGGGACTGAAGCTTTCTTT.

This chain joins TRBV6-5 and TRBJ2-7; D call uncertain. Deletions cut 6 bases from V and 6 bases from J, with 15 bases between. The CDR3 is 13 amino acids. CDR1 and CDR2 from the germline V gene are MNHEY and SVGAGI. CDR3 in amino acids: CASRNIVLGEQYF. The CDR3 DNA reads TGTGCCAGCAGAAACATAGTTTTGGGCGAGCAGTACTTC.

The chain uses TRBV4-2 and TRBJ2-7; D unresolved. Trimming stripped 3 bases from V and 5 bases from J, with 5 bases between. This CDR3 region has 11 residues. Germline loops: CDR1 LGHNA, CDR2 YNFKEQ. The chain's CDR3 is CASSQFNEQYF. The CDR3 DNA follows: TGTGCCAGCAGCCAGTTTAACGAGCAGTACTTC.

V is TRBV5-1 and J is TRBJ2-3, with 10 bases lining up with TRBD1. The junction had 11 bases not matched to a gene; V was cut back by 4 bases and J by 0 bases. Germline V gives CDR1 SGHRS, CDR2 YFSETQ. This CDR3 region has 18 residues. The CDR3 DNA reads as TGCGCCAGCAGCAATGAGGGACAGGGGAGAACTAGCACAGATACGCAGTATTTT. This encodes CASSNEGQGRTSTDTQYF.

The V call is TRBV30, the J call TRBJ2-3; TRBD2 matches at 9 bases. Germline loops: CDR1 GTSNPN, CDR2 SVGIG (reference sequence). Trimming removed 0 bases from V and 4 bases from J; junction bases left unmatched: 2. There are 14 residues in the CDR3. The CDR3 reads CAWSVAGGPDTQYF. The CDR3, as DNA: TGTGCCTGGAGTGTCGCGGGAGGGCCAGATACGCAGTATTTT.

This clone was seen a single time. The rearrangement links TRBV9 to TRBJ2-1; D unclear. V lost 0 bases to trimming and J lost 4 bases, with 8 bases between them. CDR1 SGDLS and CDR2 YYNGEE come from the germline V gene. This CDR3 is built from 14 residues. The CDR3 DNA follows: TGTGCCAGCAGCGTAGGATCCCTATACAATGAGCAGTTCTTC. It translates to CASSVGSLYNEQFF.

This chain connects TRBV27 to TRBJ2-1; D is unresolved. The CDR3 length is 16 residues. Germline V gene lookup returns CDR1 MNHEY and CDR2 SMNVEV (reference sequence). Deletions cut 5 bases from V and 0 bases from J, with 14 bases between. Here the CDR3 reads CASSPKSPSSYNEQFF. The DNA of the CDR3 is TGTGCCAGCAGTCCCAAAAGCCCAAGCTCCTACAATGAGCAGTTCTTC.

This sequence joins TRBV4-3 and TRBJ2-7; D ambiguous. The CDR3 has 15 amino acids. Between the trimmed V and J ends, which lost 0 bases and 3 bases, there was a span of 12 bases. Germline CDR1 is LGHNA and CDR2 is YSLEER. The CDR3, as DNA: TGCGCCAGCAGCCAAGATCTCACAGCATTCTACGAGCAGTACTTC. Translating gives CASSQDLTAFYEQYF.

This chain uses TRBV2 with TRBJ2-7, with 9 bases lining up with TRBD2. This CDR3 region has 19 residues. With V trimmed by 7 bases and J by 0 bases, 19 bases remained unmatched. Germline loops: CDR1 SNHLY, CDR2 FYNNEI. This CDR3 reads CASTAGGGAVAGASYEQYF. CDR3 in DNA: TGTGCCAGCACCGCGGGCGGCGGGGCAGTAGCGGGAGCCTCCTACGAGCAGTACTTC.

V gene TRBV7-9 combines with J gene TRBJ2-5; D gene uncertain. This CDR3 spans 10 amino acids. Per germline, CDR1 SEHNR and CDR2 FQNEAQ (reference sequence). CDR3 residues: CATARETQYF. The CDR3 DNA is TGTGCTACAGCAAGGGAGACCCAGTACTTC.

In regard to this clone: One junction end disagrees with the germline gene, perhaps due to a read error. The rearrangement uses TRBV9 and TRBJ1-2, with D perhaps TRBD1 (5 bases). This CDR3 contains 11 residues. The germline V gene encodes CDR1 SGDLS and CDR2 YYNGEE. The CDR3 is CASSAGTGVDF. The CDR3 DNA reads TGTGCCAGCAGCGCAGGGACGGGGGTGGACTTC. The variable domain in full, completed from reference TRBV9 and TRBJ1-2, reads DSGVTQTPKHLITATGQRVTLRCSPRSGDLSVYWYQQSLDQGLQFLIQYYNGEERAKGNILERFSAQQFPDLHSELNLSSLELGDSALYFCASSAGTGVDFGSGTRLTVV.